These 21 T cell receptor beta chains originate from one sample sequenced in a study of graft-versus-host responses after intestinal transplantation. TCRdb keeps only in-frame clones here, not all; method: immunoSEQ multiplex PCR. Here the sample spans 43,000 or so clones, approximately 95% being singletons. Source: PBMCs, taken approximately 350 days after intestinal transplant. These receptor sequences come from a human patient who received an intestinal transplant, so some T cells may come from the graft donor.

This rearrangement joins TRBV19 to TRBJ2-7; D tentatively reads TRBD1 or TRBD2 (5 bases each). Germline V lookup: CDR1 LNHDA, CDR2 SQIVND (reference sequence). V was clipped by 7 bases and J by 1 base, with 17 bases between them. This CDR3 has 15 amino acids. The CDR3 bases are TGTGCCAGTACCCCACTCGGGGCGGATTCCTACGAGCAGTACTTC. Its translation: CASTPLGADSYEQYF.

This chain connects TRBV5-1 to TRBJ2-2; 7 bases are a match to TRBD1. V lost 4 bases and J lost 4; bases outside the gene matches: 7. This CDR3 comprises 15 residues. Germline lookup yields CDR1 SGHRS and CDR2 YFSETQ. The CDR3: CASSPGTDSTGELFF. As DNA, the CDR3 is TGCGCCAGCAGCCCCGGGACAGATAGCACCGGGGAGCTGTTTTTT.

Worth noting for this clone: At one end, the junction sequence differs from germline, possibly due to a read error. CDR3 sequence reads: CASSLDAGTGTF. CDR3 sequence (DNA): TGTGCCAGCAGCTTGGACGCCGGGACAGGGACTTTT. The genes are TRBV5-4 and TRBJ1-4, with 9 bases lining up with TRBD1. The CDR3 is 12 amino acids. Germline CDR1 and CDR2: SGHNT and YYREEE (reference sequence).

This chain joins TRBV6-6 and TRBJ1-2; D remains unclear. Germline CDR1 MNHNY, CDR2 SVGAGI (reference sequence). This CDR3 is built from 15 residues. V shed 5 bases and J shed 4 bases, with 17 bases lying between them. CDR3 nucleotide sequence: TGTGCCAGCAGTCAGACACAAATCGGGGTCTATGGCTACACCTTC. Translating it yields CASSQTQIGVYGYTF.

This clone was found a few times. J is TRBJ2-3 and V is TRBV6-4, with D perhaps matching TRBD2 (6 bases). The germline V gene encodes CDR1 MRHNA and CDR2 SNTAGT. The V end was cut by 4 bases, the J end by 0 bases, with 11 bases between. This CDR3 has 15 residues. Here the CDR3 reads CASSAMRGSTDTQYF. CDR3 in DNA: TGTGCCAGCAGTGCTATGCGGGGCAGCACAGATACGCAGTATTTT.

Written as DNA, the CDR3 is TGTGCCAGCGGACAGGGAAATCAGCCCCAGCATTTT. This translates into CASGQGNQPQHF. This chain joins TRBV2 and TRBJ1-5, with TRBD1 matching over 8 bases. V shed 8 bases and J 4 bases; nucleotides not matched to a gene: 1. This CDR3 has 12 amino acids. Germline lookup yields CDR1 SNHLY and CDR2 FYNNEI.

CDR3 bases: TGTGCCAGCAGCTTATCGGCGTCACTCTCTGGAAACACCATATATTTT. This gives the protein CASSLSASLSGNTIYF. V usage is TRBV7-6 and J usage is TRBJ1-3, with D uncertain. The CDR3 is made up of 16 amino acids. Per the germline V gene, CDR1 is SGHVS and CDR2 is FNYEAQ. Trimming pared 2 bases from V and 0 bases from J, leaving 11 bases between.

The chain recombines TRBV6-5 with TRBJ2-3; D call uncertain. The V gene's germline CDR1 is MNHEY and CDR2 SVGAGI. This CDR3 spans 14 amino acids. Deletions cut 2 bases from V and 2 bases from J, with 8 bases between. The CDR3 protein is CASSYQAATDTQYF. The CDR3 nucleotides read TGTGCCAGCAGTTACCAGGCGGCCACAGATACGCAGTATTTT.

This clone was seen once. The chain couples TRBV28 to TRBJ2-3; D is possibly TRBD1 (7 bases). The V and J ends lost 7 bases and 0 bases respectively, with 14 bases between them. The CDR3 length is 15 residues. Germline V lookup: CDR1 MDHEN, CDR2 SYDVKM. CDR3 sequence: CASTPRGTSTDTQYF. In DNA, the CDR3 is TGTGCCAGCACCCCCAGGGGGACTAGCACAGATACGCAGTATTTT.

The rearrangement joins TRBV7-3 to TRBJ2-3, with D possibly TRBD2 on 6 matching bases. Germline V gene sequence: CDR1 SGHTA, CDR2 FQGTGA. V lost 4 bases to trimming and J lost 0 bases, with 8 bases between them. CDR3 length: 14 amino acids. CDR3 loop: CASSSGTSTDTQYF. In DNA form, the CDR3 reads TGTGCCAGCAGCTCCGGGACTAGCACAGATACGCAGTATTTT.

The chain links TRBV6-1 to TRBJ1-5; weak D call: TRBD1 (5 bases). V lost 2 bases and J 7 bases, leaving 15 bases between the germline ends. The CDR3 runs 15 residues. Germline CDR1 MNHNS, CDR2 SASEGT. The CDR3 loop is CASSERGVGYQPQHF. The CDR3 coding sequence is TGTGCCAGCAGTGAAAGGGGAGTTGGGTACCAGCCCCAGCATTTT.

The chain has TRBV11-2 and TRBJ2-5; possibly TRBD2 for D (5 bases). Matching the DNA end better, TRBJ2-7 makes the J call doubtful. This CDR3 region has 15 residues. The germline CDR1 and CDR2 sequences are SGHAT and FQNNGV. The CDR3 DNA is TGTGCCAGCAGCTCCCCCCGGTCGGGGTACTACGAGCAGTACTTC. Encoded protein: CASSSPRSGYYEQYF.

CDR3 loop: CATSRPPGTGNIQYF. The CDR3 DNA reads TGTGCCACCAGCAGACCCCCGGGGACAGGGAACATTCAGTACTTC. The gene calls are TRBV15 and TRBJ2-4; TRBD1 agrees at 9 bases. V was clipped by 2 bases and J by 7 bases; unmatched bases: 6. There are 15 residues in the CDR3. Germline CDR1 reads LNHNV; CDR2 reads YYDKDF (reference sequence).

CDR3 DNA: TGTGCCAGTAGCAAGTCTGGGGGGCGCCGGGATCAGCCCCAGCATTTT. Its translation: CASSKSGGRRDQPQHF. This chain links TRBV19 with TRBJ1-5, with D possibly TRBD1 on 6 matching bases. CDR3 size: 16 residues. The germline CDR1 and CDR2 sequences are LNHDA and SQIVND (reference sequence). The ends were cut back, 6 bases at V and 5 bases at J, with 20 bases in the middle.

The chain uses TRBV4-3 and TRBJ2-6; D not certain. Germline V CDR1 and CDR2: LGHNA, YSLEER. Trimming removed 3 bases from V and 0 bases from J, with 6 bases in between. The CDR3 consists of 15 residues. CDR3 region: CASSHSLSGANVLTF. DNA of the CDR3: TGCGCCAGCAGCCACTCCCTCTCTGGGGCCAACGTCCTGACTTTC.

The J gene is TRBJ1-2, the V gene TRBV28; 11 bases match TRBD1. The CDR3 spans 15 residues. Germline CDR1 reads MDHEN; CDR2 reads SYDVKM. Losses at the gene ends were 1 base for V and 7 bases for J; bases not matched to a gene: 5. As DNA, the CDR3 is TGTGCCAGCAGTTTATTCGGACAGGGGGCTGGTGGCTACACCTTC. Translating it yields CASSLFGQGAGGYTF.

The chain carries TRBV7-9 and TRBJ2-3; 12 bases map to TRBD1. The ends lost 1 base at V and 7 bases at J; junction bases unmatched: 3. Germline-derived CDR1 and CDR2 are SEHNR and FQNEAQ (reference sequence). The CDR3 sequence is 15 residues long. CDR3 DNA sequence: TGTGCCAGCAGCTTAGGGGGACAGGGGGCTCATACGCAGTATTTT. This encodes CASSLGGQGAHTQYF.

Notes on this clone: Other DNA sequences of this sample code for an identical CDR3. The CDR3 is CASSAEGGLKTQYF. CDR3 nucleotide sequence: TGTGCCAGCAGCGCGGAGGGGGGGTTGAAGACCCAGTACTTC. The V call is TRBV9, the J call TRBJ2-5, with D tentatively TRBD2 (7 bases). The V gene lost 3 bases and the J gene lost 6 bases, with 15 bases spanning the gap. Germline loops: CDR1 SGDLS, CDR2 YYNGEE. CDR3 length: 14 amino acids.

The chain joins TRBV5-1 to TRBJ2-4; either TRBD1 or TRBD2 may supply D (6 bases each). V was clipped by 1 base and J by 0 bases, with 11 bases between them. The CDR3 spans 16 residues. Looked up from germline, CDR1 is SGHRS and CDR2 is YFSETQ. The CDR3, as DNA: TGCGCCAGCAGCTTGTGGGGGGCGGGAGCCAAAAACATTCAGTACTTC. Encoded protein: CASSLWGAGAKNIQYF.

The chain recombines TRBV10-3 with TRBJ2-7; the D gene is possibly TRBD1 (7 bases). V was trimmed by 8 bases and J by 3 bases, leaving 29 bases between them. The CDR3 length is 18 residues. In germline, CDR1 is ENHRY, CDR2 SYGVKD. The CDR3 loop reads CAIGGGHSEDSSFYEQYF. The CDR3 coding sequence is TGTGCCATCGGAGGGGGCCATAGTGAGGACTCCTCCTTCTACGAGCAGTACTTC.

The V call is TRBV7-9, the J call TRBJ1-1; TRBD1 agrees at 8 bases. Germline V gives CDR1 SEHNR, CDR2 FQNEAQ (reference sequence). The CDR3 covers 15 residues. J was trimmed by 8 bases and V by 6 bases; bases with no gene match: 14. This chain's CDR3 is CASSSLGAGGSEAFF. For the CDR3, the DNA is TGTGCCAGCAGTAGCCTTGGGGCAGGGGGCTCCGAAGCTTTCTTT.